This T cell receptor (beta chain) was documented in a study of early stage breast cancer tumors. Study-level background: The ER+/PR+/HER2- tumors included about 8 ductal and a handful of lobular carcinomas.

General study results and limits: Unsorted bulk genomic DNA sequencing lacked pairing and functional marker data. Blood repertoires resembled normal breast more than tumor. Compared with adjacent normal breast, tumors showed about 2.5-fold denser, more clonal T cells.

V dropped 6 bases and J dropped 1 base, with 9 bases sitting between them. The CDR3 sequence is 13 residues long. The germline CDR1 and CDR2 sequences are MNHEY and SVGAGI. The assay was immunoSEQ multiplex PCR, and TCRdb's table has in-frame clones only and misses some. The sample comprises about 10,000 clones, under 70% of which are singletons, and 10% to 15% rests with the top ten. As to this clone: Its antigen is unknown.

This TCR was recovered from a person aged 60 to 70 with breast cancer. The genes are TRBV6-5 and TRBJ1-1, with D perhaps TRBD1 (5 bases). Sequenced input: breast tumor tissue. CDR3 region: CASRVGGNTEAFF. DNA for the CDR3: TGTGCCAGCAGGGTCGGGGGGAACACTGAAGCTTTCTTT.